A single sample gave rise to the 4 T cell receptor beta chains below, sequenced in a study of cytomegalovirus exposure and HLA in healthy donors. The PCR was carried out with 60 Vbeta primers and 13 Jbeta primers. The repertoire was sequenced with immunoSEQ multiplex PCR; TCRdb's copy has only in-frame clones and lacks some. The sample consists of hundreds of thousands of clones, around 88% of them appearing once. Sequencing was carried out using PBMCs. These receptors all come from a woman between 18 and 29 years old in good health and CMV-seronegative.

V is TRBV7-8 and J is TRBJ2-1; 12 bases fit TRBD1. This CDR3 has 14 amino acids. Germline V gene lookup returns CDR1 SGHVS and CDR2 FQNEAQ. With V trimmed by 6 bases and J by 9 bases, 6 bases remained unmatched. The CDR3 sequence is CASRGDRGLGEQFF. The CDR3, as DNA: TGTGCCAGCAGGGGGGACAGGGGGCTTGGTGAGCAGTTCTTC.

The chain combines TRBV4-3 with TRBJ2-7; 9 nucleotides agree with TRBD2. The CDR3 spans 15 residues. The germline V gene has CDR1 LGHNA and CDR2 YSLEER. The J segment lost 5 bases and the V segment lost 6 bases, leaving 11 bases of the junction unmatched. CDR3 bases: TGCGCCAGCAGTCTTTCGGCGGTAGCGGGGGACGAGCAGTACTTC. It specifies CASSLSAVAGDEQYF.

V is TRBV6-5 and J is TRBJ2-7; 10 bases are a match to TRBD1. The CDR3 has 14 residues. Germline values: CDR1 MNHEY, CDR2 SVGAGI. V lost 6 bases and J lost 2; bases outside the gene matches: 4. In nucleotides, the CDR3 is TGTGCCAGCAGGAGGGGACAGGGGACCTACGAGCAGTACTTC. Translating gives CASRRGQGTYEQYF.

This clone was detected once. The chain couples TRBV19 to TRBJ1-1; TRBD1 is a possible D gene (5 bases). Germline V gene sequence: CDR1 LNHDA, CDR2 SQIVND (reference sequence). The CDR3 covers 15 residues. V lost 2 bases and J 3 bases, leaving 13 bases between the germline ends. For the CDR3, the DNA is TGTGCCAGTAGTATATTGTCGGGGGGACACACTGAAGCTTTCTTT. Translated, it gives CASSILSGGHTEAFF.